The next 18 T cell receptor beta chains were all read from a single sample in a study of molecular identifiers for immune sequencing clone quantification. TCRdb itself ran the PCR reads through MiXCR, one entry per CDR3 protein. The table includes over 300,000 distinct CDR3 sequences, roughly a quarter detected once. The specimen sequenced was naive CD8+ T cells from blood, with Jurkat cell RNA spiked in. The subset here: FACS-sorted CD8+CD4-CCR7+CD45RA+ naive T cells. The source of these receptors is a human donor in good health. Some libraries in this study had Jurkat cell RNA spiked in.

The chain combines TRBV19 with TRBJ2-3; D gene ambiguous. The germline gives CDR1 LNHDA, CDR2 SQIVND (reference sequence). Trimming stripped 0 bases from V and 3 bases from J, with 13 bases between. This CDR3 contains 16 residues. The CDR3 here is CASSIDFVRATDTQYF. CDR3 DNA: TGTGCCAGTAGTATAGATTTTGTAAGGGCGACAGATACGCAGTATTTT.

This clonotype was counted ten times or more. The J gene is TRBJ2-5, the V gene TRBV7-2, with D unclear. The germline V and J ends were trimmed by 2 bases and 5 bases, with 9 bases remaining between them. Per the germline V gene, CDR1 is SGHTA and CDR2 is FQGNSA. The CDR3 length is 13 residues. The DNA for the CDR3 is TGTGCCAGCAGCTTAACTCTCTGGGAGACCCAGTACTTC. It translates to CASSLTLWETQYF. The entire variable domain, with the rest obtained from reference TRBV7-2 and TRBJ2-5, is as follows: GAGVSQSPSNKVTEKGKDVELRCDPISGHTALYWYRQSLGQGLEFLIYFQGNSAPDKSGLPSDRFSAERTGGSVSTLTIQRTQQEDSAVYLCASSLTLWETQYFGPGTRLLVL.

This clonotype was observed many times. The rearrangement links TRBV7-6 to TRBJ2-7; TRBD2 aligns across 7 bases. This CDR3 contains 15 residues. V lost 5 bases to trimming and J lost 3 bases; unmatched junction nucleotides: 10. Germline CDR1 reads SGHVS; CDR2 reads FNYEAQ. The CDR3 nucleotides read TGTGCCAGCAGCCCAAACCCGACTAGCTTCTACGAGCAGTACTTC. Its protein product is CASSPNPTSFYEQYF.

This clonotype was observed many times. V gene TRBV14 combines with J gene TRBJ2-3; tentative D call: TRBD2 (5 bases). The CDR3 is 13 amino acids. The ends were cut back, 0 bases at V and 5 bases at J, with 6 bases in the middle. CDR1 and CDR2 (germline): SGHDN, FVKESK. This CDR3 reads CASSQDRGDTQYF. The DNA for the CDR3 is TGTGCCAGCAGCCAAGACCGGGGAGATACGCAGTATTTT.

Notes on this clonotype: The junction departs from the called germline gene at one end, perhaps through a read error. V and J are TRBV2 and TRBJ2-6, with D possibly TRBD1 on 5 matching bases. Germline V gene lookup returns CDR1 SNHLY and CDR2 FYNNEI. This CDR3 is 16 amino acids long. The CDR3: CASSDPGDSGASVLTF. CDR3 nucleotide sequence: TGTGCCAGCAGTGACCCAGGAGACTCTGGGGCCAGCGTCCTGACTTTC.

This clonotype has just a few counts. The J gene is TRBJ2-3, the V gene TRBV27, with a weak D call TRBD1 (6 bases). Germline V gene sequence: CDR1 MNHEY, CDR2 SMNVEV (reference sequence). The CDR3 spans 14 residues. Between the trimmed V and J ends, which lost 6 bases and 2 bases, there was a span of 12 bases. The CDR3 DNA reads TGTGCCAGCAGCTTAAGACAGGCCACAGATACGCAGTATTTT. This encodes CASSLRQATDTQYF.

This clonotype was observed at least ten times. CDR3 DNA sequence: TGCGCCAGCAGCTGGATCCTAGCGGGGGGGGTTAACGAGCAGTACTTC. Translating gives CASSWILAGGVNEQYF. The chain recombines TRBV5-1 with TRBJ2-7, with 12 bases aligning to TRBD2. The CDR3 has 16 residues. V lost 3 bases, J lost 5 bases, and 9 bases stayed unmatched. In germline, CDR1 is SGHRS, CDR2 YFSETQ.

The chain couples TRBV19 to TRBJ1-1; D is perhaps TRBD1 (5 bases). This CDR3 is 15 amino acids long. Germline V gene sequence: CDR1 LNHDA, CDR2 SQIVND (reference sequence). V was pared by 5 bases and J by 0 bases, with 13 bases between. The CDR3 region is CASSLGLGMNTEAFF. The CDR3 DNA follows: TGTGCCAGTAGTTTGGGACTGGGCATGAACACTGAAGCTTTCTTT.

This clonotype was picked up a small number of times. Here the CDR3 DNA reads TGTGCCAGCAGCGGGGTAGGGGCAGATGGCTACACCTTC. As protein: CASSGVGADGYTF. V is TRBV9 and J is TRBJ1-2; possible D gene TRBD1, 5 bases. In germline, CDR1 is SGDLS, CDR2 YYNGEE. CDR3 size: 13 residues. V gave up 3 bases and J gave up 6 bases, with 12 bases separating them.

Ten or more counts support this clonotype. The V call is TRBV28, the J call TRBJ1-1, with D unclear. V was clipped by 3 bases and J by 0 bases, with 8 bases between them. The germline V gene has CDR1 MDHEN and CDR2 SYDVKM. The CDR3 contains 14 residues. The CDR3, as DNA: TGTGCCAGCAGTTTTCAGAGGATGAACACTGAAGCTTTCTTT. Protein sequence: CASSFQRMNTEAFF.

Details on this clonotype: A much larger clone sits a single nucleotide away, making a read error possible. The CDR3 ends on some other residue instead of the conserved phenylalanine or tryptophan, so this is likely a read error. The chain uses TRBV5-1 and TRBJ2-5; weak D call: TRBD1 (6 bases). The V end was cut by 3 bases, the J end by 1 base, with 10 bases between. This CDR3 contains 14 residues. Germline V lookup: CDR1 SGHRS, CDR2 YFSETQ. The chain's CDR3 is CASSWDKTQETQYS. In DNA, the CDR3 is TGCGCCAGCAGCTGGGACAAAACCCAAGAGACCCAGTACTCC.

This clonotype occurred a few times. The chain joins TRBV11-3 to TRBJ2-3; D is unresolved. CDR1 is SGHNT and CDR2 is YENEEA in the germline V gene. This CDR3 has 14 residues. Trimming removed 6 bases at V and 0 bases at J, with 10 bases between. The CDR3: CASSRRSSTDTQYF. CDR3 coding DNA: TGTGCCAGCAGTCGAAGATCTAGCACAGATACGCAGTATTTT.

The chain recombines TRBV5-1 with TRBJ2-7; 7 bases align to TRBD2. Germline trimming cut 1 base from V and 3 bases from J; bases unmatched to any gene: 7. Germline values: CDR1 SGHRS, CDR2 YFSETQ. This CDR3 has 15 amino acids. CDR3 protein: CASSLTASGVYEQYF. DNA for the CDR3: TGCGCCAGCAGCTTGACGGCTAGCGGCGTCTACGAGCAGTACTTC. The full variable domain, in which reference TRBV5-1 and TRBJ2-7 provide the parts outside the CDR3, is KAGVTQTPRYLIKTRGQQVTLSCSPISGHRSVSWYQQTPGQGLQFLFEYFSETQRNKGNFPGRFSGRQFSNSRSEMNVSTLELGDSALYLCASSLTASGVYEQYFGPGTRLTVT.

This clonotype has just a few counts. The CDR3 nucleotides read TGTGCCAGCAGTACCCAGGGGATTGAAGCTTTCTTT. This translates into CASSTQGIEAFF. V and J are TRBV6-5 and TRBJ1-1; a possible D gene is TRBD1 (6 bases). Germline-derived CDR1 and CDR2 are MNHEY and SVGAGI. The CDR3 consists of 12 residues. Trimming pared 5 bases from V and 7 bases from J, leaving 11 bases between.

The chain is built from TRBV30 and TRBJ2-7; TRBD1 aligns across 9 bases. Trimming at V came to 5 bases and at J to 5 bases, leaving 10 bases not matched to a gene. CDR1 and CDR2 from the germline V gene are GTSNPN and SVGIG (reference sequence). The CDR3 extends over 14 amino acids. CDR3 nucleotides: TGTGCCTGGGATAAGGGACAGGGCCTAGACGAGCAGTACTTC. Protein: CAWDKGQGLDEQYF.

At least ten counts were recorded for this clonotype. The V gene is TRBV12-3 or TRBV12-4, the J gene TRBJ1-5; TRBD1 is a possible D gene (6 bases). The CDR3 is 14 residues long. V shed 6 bases and J shed 6 bases, with 15 bases lying between them. The chain's CDR3 is CASSSTGGGQPQHF. Written as DNA, the CDR3 is TGTGCCAGCAGCTCGACCGGGGGCGGTCAGCCCCAGCATTTT.

This clonotype was observed at least ten times. This sequence joins TRBV24-1 and TRBJ2-2; D is unresolved. V was trimmed by 3 bases and J by 6 bases, leaving 10 bases between them. Germline CDR1 reads KGHDR; CDR2 reads SFDVKD. The CDR3 loop spans 14 amino acids. CDR3 sequence: CATSDGEHPGELFF. CDR3 nucleotides: TGTGCCACCAGTGATGGGGAACATCCCGGGGAGCTGTTTTTT.

The sample holds a few counts of this clonotype. V is TRBV27 and J is TRBJ1-1; D not resolved. V was pared by 5 bases and J by 2 bases, with 9 bases between. The germline V gene has CDR1 MNHEY and CDR2 SMNVEV (reference sequence). This CDR3 spans 13 amino acids. The CDR3 coding sequence is TGTGCCAGCAGTCCAAAGAGAAACACTGAAGCTTTCTTT. It specifies CASSPKRNTEAFF.